These T cell receptor beta chains were read from a single sample in a study of CD8+CD57+ T cells in acquired aplastic anemia. TCRdb processed the reads anew with MiXCR; each CDR3 protein has one entry. The repertoire holds 55,000 to 80,000 distinct CDR3 sequences, with roughly 50% as singletons. The sample comprised sorted CD4+, CD8+, or CD8+CD57+ T cells (not recorded which) from PBMCs. Every receptor here comes from a human donor in good health, serving as a control. Both conserved end residues are part of each CDR3. Fields, in order: CDR3 DNA, CDR3 protein, D gene, V gene, J gene, clone size. D genes are given only for firm matches. Not all rows give a size; the values are once, few, many and, for expanded clones, a class.

TGTGCCAGTAGTATTTCCGGGACAGGAAACTATGGCTACACCTTT	CASSISGTGNYGYTF	TRBD1	TRBV19	TRBJ1-2	NA
TGTGCCAGCAGCGACCCAAGGACTAGCGGGAGCTCCTACAATGAGCAGTTCTTC	CASSDPRTSGSSYNEQFF	TRBD2	TRBV9	TRBJ2-1	many
TGCAGTGCTAGGCCCACGGGAGGGCCCTATGGCTACACCTTC	CSARPTGGPYGYTF	NA	TRBV20-1	TRBJ1-2	NA
TGTGCCAGCAGTGAGGGAACAGGAAAGTACGAGCAGTACTTC	CASSEGTGKYEQYF	NA	TRBV2	TRBJ2-7	NA
TGTGCCAGCAGCTATAACAGGGAGTATGGCTACACCTTC	CASSYNREYGYTF	NA	TRBV7-9	TRBJ1-2	NA
TGCAGCGTTGAGAGGGTGGGAGGTAGAGAGACCCAGTACTTC	CSVERVGGRETQYF	NA	TRBV29-1	TRBJ2-5	NA
TGTGCCATCAGTGAGTCAGGCGGGCAGGGGGTAAATCAGCCCCAGCATTTT	CAISESGGQGVNQPQHF	TRBD1	TRBV10-3	TRBJ1-5	medium-sized
TGCAGTGCTAACGCGAACACTGAAGCTTTCTTT	CSANANTEAFF	NA	TRBV20-1	TRBJ1-1	NA
TGTGCCAGTAGGAATGGCTACACCTTC	CASRNGYTF	NA	TRBV14	TRBJ1-2	NA
TGTGCCAGCAGCCGGGACTACGGTTACGAGCAGTACTTC	CASSRDYGYEQYF	TRBD2	TRBV7-3	TRBJ2-7	NA
TGCGCCAGCAGCCAAGGAGGGGGCGCGGGCAATGAGCAGTTCTTC	CASSQGGGAGNEQFF	TRBD1	TRBV4-1	TRBJ2-1	NA
TGTGCCAGTAGTATAGTAGGCAGAGGGGACACCATATATTTT	CASSIVGRGDTIYF	NA	TRBV19	TRBJ1-3	NA
TGCAGCGTTCGTTTTGGACAGGGCGCCTACAATGAGCAGTACTTC	CSVRFGQGAYNEQYF	TRBD1	TRBV29-1	TRBJ2-7	once
TGTGCCAGCAGTCCAGGGTATAAATACTACGAGCAGTACTTC	CASSPGYKYYEQYF	NA	TRBV27	TRBJ2-7	NA
TGTGCCATCAGGGACGCCTTAGCCCCCAGCTCCTACGAGCAGTACTTC	CAIRDALAPSSYEQYF	NA	TRBV10-3	TRBJ2-7	once